This T cell receptor (beta chain) stems from a study of cytomegalovirus exposure and HLA in healthy donors listed by TCRdb under 2017. In terms of the full investigation: An earlier analysis of roughly 610 of the donors reported 276 Gb of sequence data and around 120 million unique TCR beta sequences obtained from around 190 million T cells. Because of strong linkage in the cohort, four or five DR-DQ haplotypes were treated as single units for association and clustering. Class I and class II HLA loci were covered by the typing at four-digit resolution. To study patterns of TCR occurrence, a later analysis re-analyzed previously published TCR beta repertoires from 500 to 850 donors and added high-resolution HLA genotyping. The number of typed donors differed by locus: about 629-630 for A, B, C, DRB1 and DQB1; some 540 for DQA1; around 610 for DPA1; and around 490 for DPB1. Among about 360 genotyped donors of the cohort, an average of approximately 240,000 unique TCR beta nucleotide sequences were sequenced per donor, about a sixth of them non-productive. A later genetic analysis took genome-wide SNP genotypes for about 55% of the roughly 670 donors and used that subset as a discovery cohort. An earlier analysis of around 580 of the donors used high-throughput TCR beta sequencing to judge whether each TCR beta V gene segment behaved as functional or pseudogenic. Rather than using new phenotypic data, the later analysis identified candidate immune exposures from TCR beta sequences and from how often those sequences occurred across donors. An early release that covered about 600 HLA-typed donors contained 250 to 350 gigabases of sequencing data and tens of millions of unique TCR sequences. All discovery cohort repertoires had been generated using a single sequencing platform. The study aimed to test whether cataloging public T cell receptors could reveal signatures of past pathogen exposure. The T cell repertoires of several hundred subjects were profiled by immunosequencing and related to cytomegalovirus serostatus. Along with the roughly 670-subject first cohort, a separate validation cohort of more than 90 different subjects was used. High-throughput TCR immunosequencing, statistical association of individual TCRs with disease status, and machine learning were combined to predict cytomegalovirus infection status. Alongside the repertoire data, information on donor age, sex, ethnicity and CMV serostatus was compiled. Among the roughly 400 genotyped donors, around 81% belonged to the genetic ancestry cluster associated with self-reported Caucasian donors.

Libraries came from the immunoSEQ multiplex PCR assay. The multiplex PCR relied on a mix of 60 forward primers for TCR Vbeta segments and 13 reverse primers for TCR Jbeta segments. The CDR3 region of rearranged TCR beta genes was amplified from genomic DNA by a multiplex PCR assay. The amplified TCR beta libraries were sequenced on the Illumina HiSeq System as 87-base-pair reads. Regarding the original processing steps: In a later analysis, tens of millions of unique TCR beta chains were counted across the approximately 670 repertoires, and roughly 9.9 million of these chains were shared by at least two donors. To remove PCR and sequencing errors, raw reads were error-corrected and collapsed into unique sequences using a nearest-neighbor algorithm that merged closely related sequences. V, D and J gene segments were assigned by aligning CDR3 sequences to IMGT reference sequences. For a sequence to be retained, a match of at least six nucleotides was required to both a V gene segment and a J gene segment. Rearrangements were classified as productive when the CDR3 lacked stop codons and remained in frame with V and J, and all other rearrangements were classified as non-productive. CDR3 was defined according to IMGT convention as the region running from the second conserved V-encoded cysteine to the conserved J-encoded phenylalanine. The earlier analysis of 587 of the donors excluded any sequence lacking an unambiguous match to a single V gene segment. In an earlier analysis of almost 600 of the donors, a V segment was called functional when productive rearrangements were above 56.7%, and segregating when the standard deviation between donors exceeded 5%. A statistical classification framework was developed to diagnose cytomegalovirus status using the catalog of TCR beta chain sequences. In a later analysis, V and J genes were assigned by comparing TCR nucleotide sequences against IMGT/GENE-DB human TR gene sequences. The TCRdist pipeline was used in a later analysis to assign CDR3 sequences and most-parsimonious VDJ recombination scenarios. In a later analysis, every TCR beta chain was defined by the combination of its CDR3 amino acid sequence and its V-gene family, and reads without a unique V-gene family were dropped. In a later analysis, 450 to 600 highly shared, low-generation-probability nucleotide sequences were removed to address suspected cross-contamination and a sequencing artifact. A later analysis calculated a clonal expansion index for each public chain from normalized within-repertoire ranks of inferred template counts. A later analysis computed generation probabilities with a VDJ recombination model fitted to out-of-frame rearrangements, and checked the results against IGoR. Hypergeometric tests were used in a later analysis to score TCR-TCR, TCR-HLA and TCR-CMV co-occurrence, with a repertoire-size bias correction applied to the TCR pairs. False discovery rates were estimated in a later analysis by permuting HLA or CMV assignments 20 times. A later analysis grouped co-occurring TCRs with DBSCAN, adding TCRdist sequence similarity when clustering within HLA-allele-positive subsets. For co-occurrence clustering, repertoires with fewer than 30,000 or more than 120,000 public chains were excluded, along with a handful of repertoires with anomalous nucleotide sharing. What TCRdb holds here is the immuneACCESS table cut down to in-frame rearrangements. Part of the clones is not present; checked against another copy, under half of the missing clones reflect an unresolved V gene, and the others are unexplained. The V and J calls and clone size come from that table; D and trimming were worked out from the DNA. The sample has 150,000 to 200,000 clones on record, 77% of them singletons. 1.2% to 1.5% of the sample goes to the ten largest clones.

This clone was observed a few times. It lacks a known antigen. Within one base of it there is no much larger clone, and no base qualities were kept. On the study overall, not on this receptor specifically: In a later analysis, about 16,000 TCR beta sequences were associated with specific HLA alleles at a false discovery rate of 0.05. It was suggested by the authors that the approach could potentially be generalized to other disease states and immunological phenotypes. Because HLA typing was unavailable for some donors at each locus, only the typed subset was used in association tests. Immune exposure information for the cohort was limited to CMV serostatus. Most TCR sequences were observed very rarely across donors, whereas some public TCRs were present in many individuals. A later analysis found that most CMV-associated TCR beta chains appeared HLA-restricted, with HLA associations seemingly driven largely by CMV exposure. The classifier was reported to diagnose cytomegalovirus status with high specificity and sensitivity in both the original cohort and the validation cohort. In a later genetic analysis, a missense DCLRE1C variant was associated with V-gene and J-gene trimming of TCR beta chains, and the association was replicated in an independent cohort. The cohort was sequenced for TCR beta chains only, and without alpha or paired-chain data the features that could be detected were limited. The study listed approximately 160 TCR beta chains as associated with cytomegalovirus. Strong co-occurrence of HLA alleles, especially DR and DQ, made assigning TCR associations to individual alleles difficult. Compared with equally common non-associated chains, HLA-associated TCR beta chains in a later analysis were more clonally expanded and had lower generation probabilities. Linkage disequilibrium might explain the correlated functional status among segregating V segments, but an unknown experimental factor could not be excluded. In a later analysis, TCR association rates were found to vary across HLA loci, with the most associated TCRs seen for DRB1 alleles and the fewest for HLA-C alleles. Because the 87-base-pair reads could not distinguish some IMGT-functional V segments, including TRBV6-2 and TRBV6-3, those segments were excluded. In an earlier analysis of about 600 of the donors, most TCR beta V segments appeared in productive rearrangements about 87% or about 30% of the time, broadly matching IMGT annotations. Because counts were too low, seventeen rarely observed V segments, including chromosome 9 orphons, were left out of the earlier analysis of some 600 of the donors. A further reported finding was that TCR beta sequences accurately predicted the HLA-A and HLA-B alleles for most subjects in the first cohort. A later analysis reported that several top co-occurrence clusters appeared linked to parvovirus B19, influenza, CMV and Epstein-Barr virus. In vitro tests confirmed that a few of the cytomegalovirus-associated TCR beta chains recognize cytomegalovirus antigens. The presence/absence analyses assumed that sequencing depth was roughly uniform across donors, and that assumption may not be true. Compared with the roughly 700-donor mean, donors in an Asian-associated ancestry cluster had fewer N-insertions in productive TCRs, according to a later genetic analysis. The sequencing pipeline was judged likely to have produced a cluster of highly shared sequence variants as a technical artifact.

The germline V end is reduced by 6 bases and the J end by 2 bases; junction bases left unmatched: 5. CDR1 is given as MNHEY and CDR2 as SVGAGI, both from the germline V gene. Its CDR3 holds 15 amino acids, cysteine through phenylalanine. The DNA shown is the 45-base CDR3, in frame from base 1. In total, approximately 690 healthy bone marrow donors made up the cohort. At the time of sampling, every cohort member was nominally healthy, though immune exposures that went unrecorded were likely present. The donor was CMV seropositive and belonged to the group of 250 to 350 seropositive cohort members. Every donor gave a peripheral blood sample, and the peripheral blood mononuclear cells from that sample were used for TCR beta sequencing. The Qiagen DNeasy Blood Extraction Kit was used to extract genomic DNA from the blood cell samples.

The source material was PBMCs. This clonotype was obtained from a woman younger than 45 in good health and CMV-seropositive. The rearranged chain carries TRBV6-5 and TRBJ2-7; 12 bases in between match TRBD2. In nucleotide form, the sequence is TGTGCCAGCAGCCCGACTAGCGGGAGTACCTACGAGCAGTACTTC. This translates into CASSPTSGSTYEQYF.